This TCR beta chain comes out of a study of spatial heterogeneity in lung cancer. Study-wide background: For the average unique TCR and UMI combination, more than 8.5 occurrences appeared in raw reads. Whole-study results and caveats: Expanded TCRs that were ubiquitous or regional had counts tracking ubiquitous and regional nonsynonymous mutations, respectively. Mutation tallies in tumors tracked expanded intratumoral alpha and beta TCR counts.

Trimming took off 6 bases at V and 3 bases at J, with 12 bases between the two ends. The CDR3 runs to 15 residues. CDR1 and CDR2 (germline): MNHNY, SVGAGI (reference sequence). As for time point: sample taken at primary tumor resection. The cohort: 70 to 85 early-stage, untreated non-small cell lung cancer patients. For this clonotype: The antigen remains unidentified.

TCRdb re-called the 5' RACE reads through MiXCR, storing one row per CDR3 protein. The sample includes fewer than 20,000 distinct CDR3 sequences, 5.7% seen only once; the top ten take 10%. The chain carries TRBV6-6 and TRBJ2-6, with D maybe TRBD2 (5 bases). The receptor's source is a female donor with early-stage non-small cell lung cancer. The starting material was lung tumor tissue, obtained at surgery. CDR3 loop: CASRWETGGANVLTF. CDR3 DNA: TGTGCCAGCAGATGGGAGACGGGTGGGGCCAACGTCCTGACTTTC.